Listed below are T cell receptor beta chains from one sample, sequenced in a study of cytomegalovirus exposure and HLA in healthy donors. Profiled with immunoSEQ multiplex PCR; TCRdb holds only in-frame clones, not every one. The sample lists about 210,000 clones, about 77% occurring once. The sample was PBMCs. The receptors were gathered from a boy between 5 and 17 years old in good health and CMV-seronegative. The CDR3 runs from the conserved cysteine through the conserved F or W. Each record gives: V gene, clone size, J gene, D gene, CDR3 protein, CDR3 DNA. The D gene is left open where the match is weak. Size is omitted from some rows. Given values are once, few, many or a class for expanded clones.

V: TRBV9
size: NA
J: TRBJ1-1
D: NA
CDR3: CASSAVKLGAPWTEAFF
DNA: TGTGCCAGCAGCGCAGTGAAATTGGGGGCTCCGTGGACTGAAGCTTTCTTT

V: TRBV27
size: NA
J: TRBJ2-1
D: TRBD2
CDR3: CASSLSGSGGGHNEQFF
DNA: TGTGCCAGCAGTTTATCAGGGAGCGGGGGGGGGCACAATGAGCAGTTCTTC

V: TRBV9
size: NA
J: TRBJ2-1
D: TRBD2
CDR3: CASSVRTSPKTEQFF
DNA: TGTGCCAGCAGCGTACGGACTAGCCCAAAAACGGAGCAGTTCTTC

V: TRBV6-1
size: NA
J: TRBJ1-1
D: TRBD1
CDR3: CASIRDRARNTEAFF
DNA: TGTGCCAGCATCCGGGACAGGGCGAGGAACACTGAAGCTTTCTTT

V: TRBV7-7
size: once
J: TRBJ2-1
D: NA
CDR3: CASSLFPLSPPENNEQFF
DNA: TGTGCCAGCAGCTTATTCCCCCTGTCCCCGCCCGAGAACAATGAGCAGTTCTTC

V: TRBV9
size: NA
J: TRBJ2-2
D: NA
CDR3: CASRRETNTGELFF
DNA: TGTGCCAGCAGGAGGGAGACGAACACCGGGGAGCTGTTTTTT

V: TRBV5-1
size: NA
J: TRBJ1-1
D: NA
CDR3: CASSLEQENTEAFF
DNA: TGCGCCAGCAGCTTGGAACAGGAGAACACTGAAGCTTTCTTT

V: TRBV19
size: NA
J: TRBJ2-1
D: TRBD2
CDR3: CASSGLAANSYNEQFF
DNA: TGTGCCAGTAGTGGGCTAGCGGCGAACTCCTACAATGAGCAGTTCTTC

V: TRBV19
size: NA
J: TRBJ1-3
D: TRBD1
CDR3: CASLRQGSLGNTIYF
DNA: TGTGCCAGTCTTCGACAGGGGAGTTTGGGAAACACCATATATTTT

V: TRBV7-9
size: once
J: TRBJ1-6
D: NA
CDR3: CASSLQALSASPLHF
DNA: TGTGCCAGCAGCTTACAGGCCCTCTCTGCTTCACCCCTCCACTTT

V: TRBV11-3
size: few
J: TRBJ2-3
D: TRBD1
CDR3: CASSVGQATDTQYF
DNA: TGTGCCAGCAGCGTCGGACAGGCCACAGATACGCAGTATTTT

V: TRBV30
size: few
J: TRBJ2-7
D: TRBD1
CDR3: CAWDRDPHEQYF
DNA: TGTGCCTGGGACAGGGACCCTCACGAGCAGTACTTC

V: TRBV7-9
size: NA
J: TRBJ1-4
D: NA
CDR3: CASSQYWDSVGDEKLFF
DNA: TGTGCCAGCAGCCAATACTGGGACTCGGTGGGGGATGAAAAACTGTTTTTT

V: TRBV10-3
size: NA
J: TRBJ1-2
D: TRBD1
CDR3: CAISGQQGAIYGYTF
DNA: TGTGCCATCAGTGGTCAACAGGGGGCTATCTATGGCTACACCTTC

V: TRBV6-1
size: NA
J: TRBJ1-6
D: NA
CDR3: CASSRDFNSPLHF
DNA: TGTGCCAGCAGCCGGGACTTTAATTCACCCCTCCACTTT

V: TRBV6-1
size: few
J: TRBJ1-6
D: TRBD1
CDR3: CASNQGESYNSPLHF
DNA: TGTGCCAGTAATCAGGGGGAGTCCTATAATTCACCCCTCCACTTT

V: TRBV12-2
size: few
J: TRBJ1-5
D: NA
CDR3: CASRLVPPGGEGQPQHF
DNA: TGTGCAAGTCGCTTAGTTCCTCCAGGGGGCGAAGGTCAGCCCCAGCATTTT

V: TRBV25-1
size: NA
J: TRBJ2-7
D: TRBD1
CDR3: CASGPDPGTGDPYEQYF
DNA: TGTGCCAGCGGCCCCGATCCAGGGACAGGGGACCCTTACGAGCAGTACTTC

V: TRBV5-1
size: once
J: TRBJ2-5
D: TRBD1
CDR3: CASSLGGQASQETQYF
DNA: TGCGCCAGCAGCTTGGGGGGACAGGCCTCCCAAGAGACCCAGTACTTC

V: TRBV19
size: NA
J: TRBJ1-2
D: TRBD1
CDR3: CATLDRGRHYGYTF
DNA: TGTGCCACTCTCGACAGGGGTCGTCACTATGGCTACACCTTC

V: TRBV5-1
size: NA
J: TRBJ1-5
D: TRBD1
CDR3: CASSLGQGGEEPQHF
DNA: TGCGCCAGCAGCTTGGGACAGGGGGGAGAGGAGCCCCAGCATTTT

V: TRBV29-1
size: NA
J: TRBJ2-7
D: NA
CDR3: CSVEEGNRATYEQYF
DNA: TGCAGCGTTGAAGAAGGCAACAGGGCAACCTACGAGCAGTACTTC

V: TRBV4-1
size: NA
J: TRBJ2-3
D: TRBD2
CDR3: CASSQAGGGSTDTQYF
DNA: TGCGCCAGCAGCCAAGCGGGGGGGGGTAGCACAGATACGCAGTATTTT

V: TRBV29-1
size: NA
J: TRBJ2-7
D: TRBD1
CDR3: CSVEDQSGTAKSQQYF
DNA: TGCAGCGTTGAAGATCAATCGGGGACAGCCAAAAGCCAGCAGTACTTC

V: TRBV9
size: NA
J: TRBJ1-1
D: NA
CDR3: CASSSAGNTEAFF
DNA: TGTGCCAGCAGCTCCGCCGGGAACACTGAAGCTTTCTTT

V: TRBV19
size: NA
J: TRBJ2-7
D: TRBD1
CDR3: CASRDPGTGGDEQYF
DNA: TGTGCCAGTAGAGACCCCGGGACAGGGGGCGACGAGCAGTACTTC